What follows is one T cell receptor (beta chain) and its context. This record comes from a study of T cell responses to AZD1222 COVID-19 vaccine. The method was immunoSEQ multiplex PCR; TCRdb's version includes in-frame clones alone and lacks a portion of them. There are roughly 100,000 clones in the sample; approximately 86% occur only once, and around 5% lies in the top ten. V was shortened by 1 base and J by 9 bases, with 13 bases between the two germline ends. Germline V gives CDR1 SGHVS, CDR2 FQNEAQ. The CDR3 loop spans 14 amino acids. The receptor's source is an adult in good health. The starting material was peripheral blood, obtained on day 0 of AZD1222 vaccination. V usage is TRBV7-8 and J usage is TRBJ1-5; tentatively, D is TRBD1 (5 bases). The CDR3 loop reads CASSLGDQGRPQHF. The CDR3 DNA reads as TGTGCCAGCAGCTTAGGGGACCAGGGAAGGCCCCAGCATTTT. Together with reference TRBV7-8 and TRBJ1-5, the CDR3 gives the full variable domain: GAGVSQSPRYKVAKRGQDVALRCDPISGHVSLFWYQQALGQGPEFLTYFQNEAQLDKSGLPSDRFFAERPEGSVSTLKIQRTQQEDSAVYLCASSLGDQGRPQHFGDGTRLSIL.